Following are 21 T cell receptor beta chains from one sample sequenced in a study of cytomegalovirus exposure and HLA in healthy donors. PCR was performed using 60 Vbeta and 13 Jbeta primers. Profiled with immunoSEQ multiplex PCR; TCRdb holds only in-frame clones, not every one. The table lists roughly 30,000 clones. The material sequenced was PBMCs. These receptors were obtained from a woman between 35 and 50 years old in good health and CMV-seropositive.

The chain is built from TRBV6-1 and TRBJ1-2; tentative D call: TRBD1 (6 bases). Germline loops: CDR1 MNHNS, CDR2 SASEGT. The CDR3 has 14 amino acids. Trimming took 4 bases from V and 3 from J, leaving 12 bases between them. CDR3 region: CASSVDSRYYGYTF. The CDR3 DNA is TGTGCCAGCAGTGTGGACAGTCGGTACTATGGCTACACCTTC.

The chain is built from TRBV7-3 and TRBJ2-7, with TRBD2 identical over 8 bases. Germline V gene data show CDR1 as SGHTA and CDR2 as FQGTGA. CDR3 size: 14 residues. Trimming at V came to 2 bases and at J to 3 bases, leaving 3 bases not matched to a gene. CDR3 amino acids: CASSLFSGDYEQYF. CDR3 nucleotides: TGTGCCAGCAGCTTATTTAGCGGGGACTACGAGCAGTACTTC.

The V gene is TRBV28, the J gene TRBJ2-1; D remains unclear. Germline CDR1 is MDHEN and CDR2 is SYDVKM. The CDR3 extends over 16 amino acids. V was clipped by 2 bases and J by 0 bases, with 11 bases between them. This chain's CDR3 is CASSLSVAVSYNEQFF. The DNA of the CDR3 is TGTGCCAGCAGTTTAAGCGTGGCGGTCTCCTACAATGAGCAGTTCTTC.

The chain is built from TRBV7-2 and TRBJ1-1; D remains ambiguous. Per the germline V gene, CDR1 is SGHTA and CDR2 is FQGNSA. V lost 1 base and J 4 bases, leaving 10 bases between the germline ends. This CDR3 contains 14 residues. The CDR3 reads CASSLVADFTEAFF. As DNA, the CDR3 is TGTGCCAGCAGCTTAGTAGCTGATTTCACTGAAGCTTTCTTT.

This chain connects TRBV19 to TRBJ2-7; TRBD1 agrees at 9 bases. The germline V gene encodes CDR1 LNHDA and CDR2 SQIVND (reference sequence). V trimming: 3 bases; J trimming: 6 bases; junction bases outside the gene matches: 3. The CDR3 has 13 amino acids. The CDR3 here is CASSIGDRAEQYF. The CDR3 bases are TGTGCCAGTAGTATCGGGGACAGGGCCGAGCAGTACTTC. The whole variable domain, filled in from reference TRBV19 and TRBJ2-7, reads DGGITQSPKYLFRKEGQNVTLSCEQNLNHDAMYWYRQDPGQGLRLIYYSQIVNDFQKGDIAEGYSVSREKKESFPLTVTSAQKNPTAFYLCASSIGDRAEQYFGPGTRLTVT.

The rearrangement uses TRBV2 and TRBJ1-1; D remains unclear. This CDR3 has 14 amino acids. The V gene lost 1 base and the J gene lost 0 bases, with 6 bases spanning the gap. CDR1 and CDR2 (germline): SNHLY, FYNNEI. CDR3 in DNA: TGTGCCAGCAGTGAAGGATACATGAACACTGAAGCTTTCTTT. Protein: CASSEGYMNTEAFF. The variable domain in full, with the rest retrieved from reference TRBV2 and TRBJ1-1, is EPEVTQTPSHQVTQMGQEVILRCVPISNHLYFYWYRQILGQKVEFLVSFYNNEISEKSEIFDDQFSVERPDGSNFTLKIRSTKLEDSAMYFCASSEGYMNTEAFFGQGTRLTVV.

This rearrangement joins TRBV7-8 to TRBJ2-5; 8 bases map to TRBD2. This CDR3 spans 19 amino acids. J lost 1 base, V lost 0 bases, and 13 bases had no gene match. Germline CDR1 and CDR2: SGHVS and FQNEAQ. The CDR3 DNA is TGTGCCAGCAGCTTAGCGCCACATATTTTCGGGAGGGGCCAAGAGACCCAGTACTTC. Protein product: CASSLAPHIFGRGQETQYF.

J is TRBJ2-5 and V is TRBV7-9; 12 bases are a match to TRBD1. The CDR3 covers 16 residues. Unmatched junction bases numbered 5, after V lost 1 base and J lost 5 bases. Germline CDR1 reads SEHNR; CDR2 reads FQNEAQ (reference sequence). The CDR3 protein is CASSLGGTGGGETQYF. CDR3 sequence (DNA): TGTGCCAGCAGCTTAGGAGGGACAGGGGGCGGTGAGACCCAGTACTTC.

This chain connects TRBV13 to TRBJ2-2; D unresolved. Between the trimmed V and J ends, which lost 3 bases and 1 base, there was a span of 6 bases. CDR1 and CDR2 from the germline V gene are PRHDT and FYEKMQ (reference sequence). This CDR3 is 14 amino acids long. CDR3 sequence reads: CASSFLLNTGELFF. DNA for the CDR3: TGTGCCAGCAGCTTTCTCCTGAACACCGGGGAGCTGTTTTTT.

This chain joins TRBV29-1 and TRBJ1-1, with D uncertain. The CDR3 is made up of 14 amino acids. Germline CDR1 and CDR2: SQVTM and ANQGSEA. With 2 bases removed from V and 8 bases from J, the gap between germline ends came to 18 bases. CDR3 DNA: TGCAGCGTTGAAAATACCGGGAGAAATAACGAAGCTTTCTTT. This translates into CSVENTGRNNEAFF.

The V and J genes are TRBV28 and TRBJ2-1, with 13 bases aligning to TRBD2. V shed 5 bases, J shed 8 bases, and the junction held 9 bases outside the gene matches. CDR1 and CDR2 (germline): MDHEN, SYDVKM. CDR3 size: 16 residues. The CDR3 loop reads CASSRVTSGRAHEQFF. The DNA of the CDR3 is TGTGCCAGCAGTCGCGTCACTAGCGGGAGGGCCCATGAGCAGTTCTTC.

Regarding this clone: The same CDR3 is also encoded by other DNA sequences in this sample. This rearrangement joins TRBV29-1 to TRBJ2-7, with 8 bases matching TRBD1. The CDR3 covers 12 residues. Trimming took 5 bases from V and 3 from J; bases not matched to a gene: 3. The germline gives CDR1 SQVTM, CDR2 ANQGSEA. The CDR3 bases are TGCAGCGTTCTAGGACAGGGCTACGAGCAGTACTTC. This codes for CSVLGQGYEQYF.

The J gene is TRBJ2-1, the V gene TRBV13, with TRBD1 matching 9 bases. Germline V lookup: CDR1 PRHDT, CDR2 FYEKMQ (reference sequence). The CDR3 runs 13 residues. Trimming at V came to 10 bases and at J to 7 bases, leaving 8 bases not matched to a gene. As DNA, the CDR3 is TGTGCCACCGGGACAGGGAGGGCAAATGAGCAGTTCTTC. Translating gives CATGTGRANEQFF.

The chain couples TRBV7-8 to TRBJ2-3; D call uncertain. The CDR3 is 13 residues long. Trimming left V 4 bases short and J 2 bases short, with 7 bases between. Germline CDR1 and CDR2: SGHVS and FQNEAQ. In nucleotides, the CDR3 is TGTGCCAGCAGCTCCCACTCCACAGATACGCAGTATTTT. Translation gives CASSSHSTDTQYF.

This clone is called medium-sized based on its frequency. This sequence joins TRBV10-3 and TRBJ2-7; TRBD1 matches 9 bases. V shed 3 bases and J 1 base; nucleotides not matched to a gene: 7. The CDR3 consists of 16 residues. From germline, CDR1 is ENHRY and CDR2 SYGVKD. CDR3 nucleotide sequence: TGTGCCATCAGTGACCAACAGGGGGCGCGGTCCTACGAGCAGTACTTC. Protein: CAISDQQGARSYEQYF.

The rearrangement joins TRBV4-3 to TRBJ2-2, with 10 positions matching TRBD2. Germline CDR1 is LGHNA and CDR2 is YSLEER. J gave up 6 bases and V 1 base, and 5 bases lay outside the gene matches. The CDR3 totals 16 residues. The CDR3 DNA sequence: TGCGCCAGCAGCCAAGTGTTCGGACTAGCGGCCGGGGAGCTGTTTTTT. Translated, it gives CASSQVFGLAAGELFF.

The chain couples TRBV6-5 to TRBJ2-3; D ambiguous. The CDR3 loop spans 16 amino acids. The germline V gene has CDR1 MNHEY and CDR2 SVGAGI. The V gene lost 0 bases and the J gene lost 0 bases, with 10 bases spanning the gap. This CDR3 reads CASSYSIAPSTDTQYF. DNA of the CDR3: TGTGCCAGCAGTTACTCGATAGCTCCTAGCACAGATACGCAGTATTTT.

This chain connects TRBV18 to TRBJ2-1; D uncertain. Germline values: CDR1 KGHSH, CDR2 LQKENI. The V and J ends lost 2 bases and 4 bases respectively, with 9 bases between them. The CDR3 has 14 amino acids. In nucleotides, the CDR3 is TGTGCCAGCTCACCAAGCACTGTATACAATGAGCAGTTCTTC. This codes for CASSPSTVYNEQFF.

The chain links TRBV10-3 to TRBJ1-5; D uncertain. CDR1 and CDR2 from the germline V gene are ENHRY and SYGVKD. CDR3 length: 14 residues. Trimming removed 0 bases from V and 4 bases from J, with 7 bases in between. Written as DNA, the CDR3 is TGTGCCATCAGTGAGTCTAGAGAAAATCAGCCCCAGCATTTT. Translation: CAISESRENQPQHF.

The V call is TRBV5-4, the J call TRBJ2-3; tentatively, D is TRBD1 (6 bases). The CDR3 covers 15 residues. Trimming shortened V by 4 bases and J by 2 bases, and 14 bases separated the two germline ends. CDR1 is SGHNT and CDR2 is YYREEE in the germline V gene (reference sequence). The CDR3 nucleotides are TGTGCCAGCAGCACACGGACAGCTTCCACAGATACGCAGTATTTT. Protein product: CASSTRTASTDTQYF.

The chain uses TRBV2 and TRBJ2-7; a possible D gene is TRBD2 (6 bases). CDR1 and CDR2 from the germline V gene are SNHLY and FYNNEI. CDR3 length: 14 amino acids. V lost 6 bases, J lost 0 bases, and 12 bases lay in between. The CDR3 is CASRASESSYEQYF. CDR3 DNA sequence: TGTGCCAGCAGGGCTAGCGAAAGCTCCTACGAGCAGTACTTC.